This T cell receptor (beta chain) comes out of a study of technical replicates of blood from a few donors. The table came from immunoSEQ multiplex PCR; TCRdb's copy has only in-frame clones and leaves some out. Here the sample spans 95,000 to 100,000 clones, approximately 94% being singletons. The germline V gene encodes CDR1 SEHNR and CDR2 FQNEAQ (reference sequence). The CDR3 is made up of 14 amino acids. V was shortened by 1 base and J by 5 bases, with 9 bases between the two germline ends. The chain couples TRBV7-9 to TRBJ2-1; the D is unclear. This TCR was sampled from a human donor in good health. Sequencing was carried out using T cells isolated from PBMCs. CDR3 nucleotides: TGTGCCAGCAGCTTAGGGGTAGCCCACAATGAGCAGTTCTTC. It codes for CASSLGVAHNEQFF.